This T cell receptor (beta chain) was found in a study of OX40 agonist ivuxolimab in advanced cancers. Study-level background: One hepatocellular carcinoma and a couple of cutaneous melanoma patients partially responded.

Using immunoSEQ multiplex PCR, the repertoire was profiled, and TCRdb retains in-frame clones only, with some absent. The repertoire includes 17,000 or so clones, 78% of them detected once, and almost 30% sits in the top ten. By share of the sample, this clone is medium-sized. The sequence was obtained from an adult with an advanced solid tumor such as melanoma, head and neck, liver or kidney cancer. The sequencing used CD4+ or CD8+ T cells sorted from blood, collected in a trial of the OX40 agonist ivuxolimab.

CDR3 loop: CAISGGGSFSYNSPLHF. Here the CDR3 DNA reads TGTGCCATCAGTGGGGGGGGCTCTTTCTCCTATAATTCACCCCTCCACTTT. The chain joins TRBV10-3 to TRBJ1-6, with TRBD1 as a possible D gene (6 bases). Germline V gene lookup returns CDR1 ENHRY and CDR2 SYGVKD. The CDR3 extends over 17 amino acids. The V end lost 4 bases, the J end lost 0 bases, and 13 bases lay between the germline ends.